The TCR beta chain under discussion was sequenced for a study of blood T cell repertoires in COVID-19. Across the whole study: Italy, Spain and the United States were the sources of the convalescent and acute COVID-19 samples.

The germline V gene encodes CDR1 LNHDA and CDR2 SQIVND (reference sequence). The CDR3 is 18 residues long. The germline V and J ends were trimmed by 4 bases and 0 bases, with 16 bases remaining between them. Only in-frame clones appear in the TCRdb table, and some are missing; sequencing was by immunoSEQ multiplex PCR. The sample carries about 160,000 clones, 70% to 90% recorded once. The sequenced material came from PBMCs or T cells enriched from blood (not recorded which). J is TRBJ2-6 and V is TRBV19; D unclear. This clonotype originated in a man between 35 and 55 years old who had recovered from COVID-19. The CDR3 nucleotides read TGTGCCAGTAGTACGTTTTCAGAATGGTACTCTGGGGCCAACGTCCTGACTTTC. Protein: CASSTFSEWYSGANVLTF.